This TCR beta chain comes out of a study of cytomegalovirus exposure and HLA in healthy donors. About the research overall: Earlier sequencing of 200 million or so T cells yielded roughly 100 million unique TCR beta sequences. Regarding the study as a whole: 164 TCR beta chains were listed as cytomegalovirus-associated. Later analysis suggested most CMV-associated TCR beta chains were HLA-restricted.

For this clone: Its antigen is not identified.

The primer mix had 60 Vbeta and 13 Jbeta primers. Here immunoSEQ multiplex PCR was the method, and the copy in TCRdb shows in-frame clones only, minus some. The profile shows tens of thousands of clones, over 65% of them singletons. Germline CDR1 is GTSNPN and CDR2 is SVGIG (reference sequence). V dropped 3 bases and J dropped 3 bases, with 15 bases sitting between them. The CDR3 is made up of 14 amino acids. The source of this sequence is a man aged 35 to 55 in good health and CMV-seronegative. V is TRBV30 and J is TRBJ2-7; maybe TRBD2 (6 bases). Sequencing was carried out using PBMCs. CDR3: CAWRDPATSYEQYF. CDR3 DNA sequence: TGTGCCTGGAGGGATCCAGCGACTAGCTACGAGCAGTACTTC.